A single T cell receptor beta chain is shown here with its context. This clonotype was found many times. Its antigen has not been determined. Base quality data are lacking; no much larger clone is found one base away. The entry originates in a study of neurological immune-mediated disorders (dated by TCRdb to the late 2010s). At the level of the whole study: Peripheral blood TCR-beta repertoires from HTLV-I-associated myelopathy (HAM/TSP) patients, multiple sclerosis patients and healthy controls were compared by UMI-based sequencing. The roughly 100 TCR-beta libraries included longitudinal samples, technical triplicates and paired sorted CD4+ and CD8+ T-cell subsets alongside PBMC samples. Longitudinal HAM/TSP donors and healthy donors each had 3 time-points at intervals of about 3-45 months. The cohort included 60 to 75 subjects: roughly 14 with HAM/TSP, approximately 35 with multiple sclerosis, and around 20 healthy controls. The paper as a whole reports these results and caveats: No identical CDR3 amino acid sequences were shared among expanded clones across subjects, suggesting private TCR-beta repertoires in all groups. TCR clonal expansion was highest in HAM/TSP patients and lowest in MS patients, with MS patients falling below even healthy controls.

Explained via the paper, the time point label denotes: longitudinal time-point 2. Libraries from unsorted PBMCs were made from 2 million PBMCs kept in RNAlater at -80 degrees C until RNA extraction. PBMCs were separated from peripheral blood using Ficoll-Hypaque density gradient centrifugation and then cryopreserved in liquid nitrogen. To synthesize cDNA, template-switch 5'RACE was performed with a primer carrying a 10-nucleotide random unique molecular identifier so that each TCR transcript was tagged. Every sequencing run covered 15-18 subjects and yielded more than 170 million TCR-beta sequences. The RNeasy kit was used for extraction of total RNA. The KAPA Real-time Library Amplification kit was used to amplify TCR-beta VDJ regions with primers for the TCR constant region and the 5'RACE anchor. Sample indexes and Illumina adaptors were added in a first PCR, and a second PCR then increased library yield. After purification with Ampure beads, the TCR product of roughly 650 bp was size-selected on a 2% E-gel SizeSelection system. Before pooling, library quality was assessed on a Bioanalyzer, concentration was determined with Qubit, and library quantification was performed with the Kapa Library Quantification kit. Paired-end 2 x 150 bp sequencing of the libraries was performed on an Illumina HiSeq 2500. To increase sequence diversity, about 23-30% phiX was spiked into each library pool. The paper's data handling went like this. The quality-filtered reads were processed with the UMI-based MiGEC pipeline, whose error correction step removed more than 80% of the raw TCR sequences. VDJ genes were aligned to IMGT germline references, and each clonotype was defined by a unique CDR3 amino acid sequence together with V-J genes. Clonal expansion, Shannon diversity and CDR3 relatedness were evaluated with VDJtools (CalcPairwiseDistances, ClusterSamples), while phylogenetic trees were built in CLCbio workbench. Expanded clones were defined as having at least 8 unique UMIs, based on coefficient-of-variation modelling across technical triplicates. TCRdb trimmed the raw reads at Q25, called clones with MiXCR and kept productive beta chains. All rows with the same CDR3 protein become a single entry with the most common DNA and genes. These V and J calls derive from TCRdb rather than the authors' analysis. For this sample there are under 50,000 distinct CDR3 sequences; 13% appear just once. The top ten clonotypes cover 4.5% of the sample.

Including cysteine and phenylalanine, the CDR3 has 15 amino acids. Left in the record is the CDR3 DNA by itself, 45 bases read in frame from the first base. CDR1 and CDR2 are read off the germline V gene as SGHTA and FQGNSA. The V end gives up 6 bases and the J end 10 bases, leaving 8 bases in the junction not matched to a gene. The rearrangement combines TRBV7-2 with TRBJ2-1; TRBD2 aligns with 14 central bases. The sample consisted of PBMCs. This TCR was recovered from a male donor with HTLV-1-associated myelopathy (HAM/TSP). The bases read TGTGCCAGCAGACCCGGACTAGCGGGGGGAGGGGAGCAGTTCTTC. Its product reads: CASRPGLAGGGEQFF.